A single sample is the source of the 23 T cell receptor beta chains below, sequenced in a study of shared clonotypes between healthy human individuals. Clones were sequenced by immunoSEQ multiplex PCR, and TCRdb holds only the in-frame ones, with some missing. Of about 1.5 million clones in the sample, approximately 98% were seen once. Sequences were obtained from naive CD4+ T cells sorted from blood. Noted subset: CD45RA+ positively selected. These TCRs come from a man aged 25-40 years in good health.

The genes are TRBV5-1 and TRBJ2-7; maybe TRBD1 (5 bases). The CDR3 length is 15 residues. Germline V gene lookup returns CDR1 SGHRS and CDR2 YFSETQ. Trimming removed 0 bases from V and 4 bases from J, with 14 bases in between. The CDR3 DNA reads TGCGCCAGCAGCTTGGGAAGGGGCCGGCCTTACGAGCAGTACTTC. It yields the protein CASSLGRGRPYEQYF.

V usage is TRBV19 and J usage is TRBJ2-2, with TRBD2 identical over 7 bases. Looked up from germline, CDR1 is LNHDA and CDR2 is SQIVND (reference sequence). Trimming removed 6 bases from V and 3 bases from J; junction bases left unmatched: 10. The CDR3 spans 16 residues. CDR3 DNA sequence: TGTGCCAGTAGCGGACTCCCCGGACTAGACACCGGGGAGCTGTTTTTT. Translation: CASSGLPGLDTGELFF.

The chain recombines TRBV7-8 with TRBJ2-1; 11 bases fit TRBD2. Germline V gives CDR1 SGHVS, CDR2 FQNEAQ. This CDR3 contains 17 residues. The V segment lost 3 bases and the J segment 8 bases; nucleotides outside the gene matches: 12. Here the CDR3 DNA reads TGTGCCAGCAGCTTGCCCCCTGTAGCGGGAGGGCCCTATGAGCAGTTCTTC. Translating it yields CASSLPPVAGGPYEQFF. The full variable domain, in which reference TRBV7-8 and TRBJ2-1 provide the parts outside the CDR3, is GAGVSQSPRYKVAKRGQDVALRCDPISGHVSLFWYQQALGQGPEFLTYFQNEAQLDKSGLPSDRFFAERPEGSVSTLKIQRTQQEDSAVYLCASSLPPVAGGPYEQFFGPGTRLTVL.

The chain has TRBV18 and TRBJ2-2, with D uncertain. Germline V gene sequence: CDR1 KGHSH, CDR2 LQKENI. The CDR3 extends over 13 amino acids. V lost 3 bases and J 5 bases, leaving 7 bases between the germline ends. The CDR3 region is CASSPGWTGELFF. The DNA for the CDR3 is TGTGCCAGCTCACCGGGGTGGACCGGGGAGCTGTTTTTT.

The V call is TRBV29-1, the J call TRBJ2-7; D is perhaps TRBD1 or TRBD2 (5 bases each). This CDR3 region has 13 residues. CDR1 is SQVTM, CDR2 ANQGSEA, per germline. The V end was cut by 4 bases, the J end by 0 bases, with 10 bases between. CDR3 in amino acids: CSVVEGSSYEQYF. The CDR3 nucleotides are TGCAGCGTTGTAGAGGGGAGCTCCTACGAGCAGTACTTC.

The V and J genes are TRBV2 and TRBJ2-7; 8 bases line up with TRBD1. Germline V gene sequence: CDR1 SNHLY, CDR2 FYNNEI. This CDR3 is 15 amino acids long. The V segment lost 7 bases and the J segment 7 bases; nucleotides outside the gene matches: 15. CDR3 residues: CASKYDGTGRTEQYF. Here the CDR3 DNA reads TGTGCCAGCAAGTATGACGGGACAGGTCGGACAGAGCAGTACTTC.

The V call is TRBV28, the J call TRBJ2-7, with TRBD1 matching 7 bases. The CDR3 loop spans 14 amino acids. CDR1 is MDHEN and CDR2 is SYDVKM in the germline V gene. Trimming took 2 bases from V and 5 from J; bases not matched to a gene: 6. The CDR3 DNA is TGTGCCAGCAGTTTAGGGCAGGGGGACCACGAGCAGTACTTC. Translated, it gives CASSLGQGDHEQYF.

A note on this clone: The sample carries other DNA sequences with the same CDR3. This chain joins TRBV7-3 and TRBJ2-5; no clear D gene. CDR1 and CDR2 (germline): SGHTA, FQGTGA. The CDR3 loop spans 13 amino acids. The germline V and J ends were trimmed by 3 bases and 2 bases, with 7 bases remaining between them. Here the CDR3 reads CASSLGPQETQYF. The CDR3 DNA follows: TGTGCCAGCAGCTTGGGTCCACAAGAGACCCAGTACTTC.

V is TRBV2 and J is TRBJ2-7, with 9 bases that match TRBD2. V lost 5 bases, J lost 2 bases, and 1 base stayed unmatched. This CDR3 contains 13 residues. Germline values: CDR1 SNHLY, CDR2 FYNNEI. The CDR3, as DNA: TGTGCCAGCAGTCTAGCGGGGCCCTACGAGCAGTACTTC. Amino acids: CASSLAGPYEQYF.

This chain joins TRBV7-9 and TRBJ2-3; TRBD1 matches at 8 bases. The V gene end was trimmed by 3 bases and the J gene end by 1 base; junction bases not matched to a gene: 9. Germline-derived CDR1 and CDR2 are SEHNR and FQNEAQ (reference sequence). The length of the CDR3 is 17 residues. CDR3 nucleotides: TGTGCCAGCAGCTTTTCCGTCCAGGGGGCCGGCACAGATACGCAGTATTTT. Protein sequence: CASSFSVQGAGTDTQYF.

The chain links TRBV25-1 to TRBJ1-4, with D unclear. This CDR3 is 15 amino acids long. The germline CDR1 and CDR2 sequences are MGHDK and SYGVNS. Trimming pared 5 bases from V and 5 bases from J, leaving 15 bases between. This chain's CDR3 is CASSNTGFSNEKLFF. DNA for the CDR3: TGTGCCAGCAGTAACACCGGGTTCTCGAATGAAAAACTGTTTTTT.

The gene calls are TRBV15 and TRBJ2-7; tentatively, D is TRBD1 (6 bases). The germline gives CDR1 LNHNV, CDR2 YYDKDF (reference sequence). This CDR3 has 16 amino acids. V was trimmed by 0 bases and J by 4 bases, leaving 16 bases between them. CDR3 sequence: CATSRDRSGQIYEQYF. CDR3 in DNA: TGTGCCACCAGCAGAGATCGGTCCGGACAGATATACGAGCAGTACTTC.

V gene TRBV10-3 combines with J gene TRBJ2-7; D perhaps matches TRBD2 (5 bases). There are 14 residues in the CDR3. Germline V gene data show CDR1 as ENHRY and CDR2 as SYGVKD. V shed 11 bases and J shed 3 bases, with 20 bases lying between them. CDR3 loop: CAPYFGETVYEQYF. The CDR3 DNA follows: TGTGCCCCCTACTTTGGGGAGACGGTCTACGAGCAGTACTTC.

About this clone: Other nucleotide sequences from this sample produce the same CDR3. The V gene is TRBV7-2, the J gene TRBJ2-7; TRBD2 agrees at 10 bases. Per germline, CDR1 SGHTA and CDR2 FQGNSA. V shed 5 bases, J shed 0 bases, and the junction held 4 bases outside the gene matches. CDR3 length equals 15 residues. The CDR3 here is CASSLLAGASYEQYF. CDR3 sequence (DNA): TGTGCCAGCAGCCTCCTAGCGGGAGCCTCCTACGAGCAGTACTTC.

J is TRBJ1-2 and V is TRBV7-9, with 10 bases matching TRBD1. Germline V CDR1 and CDR2: SEHNR, FQNEAQ (reference sequence). The CDR3 extends over 14 amino acids. The junction had 5 bases not matched to a gene; V was cut back by 4 bases and J by 6 bases. CDR3: CASSSPGTGDGYTF. CDR3 DNA: TGTGCCAGCAGCTCTCCTGGGACAGGGGATGGCTACACCTTC.

This chain links TRBV6-1 with TRBJ2-7; D not resolved. CDR3 size: 13 residues. Trimming stripped 1 base from V and 9 bases from J, with 13 bases between. Germline CDR1 reads MNHNS; CDR2 reads SASEGT. The CDR3 loop reads CASSEGTPGRQYF. DNA of the CDR3: TGTGCCAGCAGTGAAGGCACCCCGGGCAGGCAGTACTTC.

The chain joins TRBV4-1 to TRBJ2-1, with 12 bases aligning to TRBD1. The V gene end was trimmed by 7 bases and the J gene end by 9 bases; junction bases not matched to a gene: 4. This CDR3 is 13 amino acids long. CDR1 is MGHRA and CDR2 is YSYEKL in the germline V gene. The CDR3 reads CASMGQGAAEQFF. The CDR3 coding sequence is TGCGCCAGCATGGGACAGGGGGCGGCTGAGCAGTTCTTC.

Notes on this clone: The same CDR3 arises from other DNA sequences in this sample as well. V gene TRBV11-2 combines with J gene TRBJ1-1; D remains unclear. This CDR3 spans 13 amino acids. The germline gives CDR1 SGHAT, CDR2 FQNNGV. Trimming pared 1 base from V and 1 base from J, leaving 4 bases between. In DNA, the CDR3 is TGTGCCAGCAGCTTAGTGGGGAACACTGAAGCTTTCTTT. Amino acids: CASSLVGNTEAFF.

This chain uses TRBV5-1 with TRBJ2-1, with 7 bases lining up with TRBD2. CDR1 SGHRS and CDR2 YFSETQ come from the germline V gene. V dropped 4 bases and J dropped 7; count of bases not matched to a gene: 5. The CDR3 covers 13 residues. Written as DNA, the CDR3 is TGCGCCAGCAGCAGTGGACTAGTTAATGAGCAGTTCTTC. It encodes CASSSGLVNEQFF.

The gene calls are TRBV15 and TRBJ2-7; D is possibly TRBD1 or TRBD2 (5 bases each). The V end lost 0 bases, the J end lost 1 base, and 7 bases lay between the germline ends. CDR3 length: 14 residues. Germline V CDR1 and CDR2: LNHNV, YYDKDF (reference sequence). The CDR3 reads CATSRDWGSYEQYF. Here the CDR3 DNA reads TGTGCCACCAGCAGAGACTGGGGGTCCTACGAGCAGTACTTC.

The chain is built from TRBV10-1 and TRBJ2-3; no clear D gene. V lost 9 bases and J lost 4, with 11 bases in between. The CDR3 has 12 amino acids. Germline V gene lookup returns CDR1 WNHNN and CDR2 SYGVQD (reference sequence). The CDR3, as DNA: TGCGCCAGTTCCCACGGCCCAGATACGCAGTATTTT. Translated, it gives CASSHGPDTQYF.

This chain joins TRBV10-1 and TRBJ1-5; TRBD1 might be the D (5 bases). Per germline, CDR1 WNHNN and CDR2 SYGVQD (reference sequence). The CDR3 has 15 amino acids. Trimming shortened V by 0 bases and J by 6 bases, and 12 bases separated the two germline ends. The CDR3 DNA reads TGCGCCAGCAGTGAGTCGTCGGCAGGGCTTCAGCCCCAGCATTTT. Translated, it gives CASSESSAGLQPQHF.

V gene TRBV18 combines with J gene TRBJ2-5; D may be TRBD1 (5 bases). V lost 6 bases to trimming and J lost 0 bases, with 14 bases between them. Germline CDR1 is KGHSH and CDR2 is LQKENI. The CDR3 totals 15 residues. CDR3 region: CASSPVGANQETQYF. For the CDR3, the DNA is TGTGCCAGCTCCCCTGTAGGGGCAAACCAAGAGACCCAGTACTTC. The whole variable domain, filled in from reference TRBV18 and TRBJ2-5, reads NAGVMQNPRHLVRRRGQEARLRCSPMKGHSHVYWYRQLPEEGLKFMVYLQKENIIDESGMPKERFSAEFPKEGPSILRIQQVVRGDSAAYFCASSPVGANQETQYFGPGTRLLVL.